At least ten counts were recorded for the clone carrying this T cell receptor beta chain. Its antigen is as yet unknown. Looked up from germline, CDR1 is MNHEY and CDR2 is SVGEGT. This CDR3 has 15 residues. V lost 5 bases to trimming and J lost 3 bases, with 13 bases between them. The data originate from a study of T cell repertoires in cytomegalovirus infection. Study context: Signatures in public TCR beta sequences pointed to both CMV infection and matching HLA type. Study conclusions and caveats: It was HLA-C-restricted CMV-specific TCR beta clonotypes that dominated the response ex vivo. There were carriers of CMV plus the relevant HLA, and cumulative public TCR beta family frequency identified them.

Each CDR3 protein is one row after TCRdb ran MiXCR on the reads. This table has some 250,000 distinct CDR3 sequences, approximately 9% appearing once. The V and J genes are TRBV6-2 or TRBV6-3 and TRBJ2-2; the D gene is possibly TRBD2 (5 bases). The specimen was PBMCs. This sequence originates from a human donor in good health (CMV status not recorded). Some clones in this sample may be carry-over from other donors' samples. The CDR3 sequence: CASSPDPRDTGELFF. The CDR3 nucleotides read TGTGCCAGCAGTCCTGACCCGCGGGACACCGGGGAGCTGTTTTTT.